The 4 T cell receptor beta chains in this list originate from one sample, sequenced in a study of T cell changes during pregnancy in multiple sclerosis. Libraries were prepared by immunoSEQ multiplex PCR; TCRdb keeps only in-frame clonotypes and omits some of them. In the table there are about 80,000 clones, about 91% of which are singletons. The specimen was peripheral blood, collected before pregnancy. The receptors come from a female donor with multiple sclerosis, enrolled in a pregnancy study.

The V and J genes are TRBV6-5 and TRBJ1-1, with a weak D call TRBD1 (6 bases). The V gene lost 4 bases and the J gene lost 4 bases, with 10 bases spanning the gap. The CDR3 contains 13 residues. Germline V gene data show CDR1 as MNHEY and CDR2 as SVGAGI. The chain's CDR3 is CASSSDSGTEAFF. DNA for the CDR3: TGTGCCAGCAGTTCGGACAGCGGCACTGAAGCTTTCTTT.

The chain combines TRBV6-5 with TRBJ2-7, with no clear D. V was trimmed by 7 bases and J by 0 bases, leaving 10 bases between them. The CDR3 contains 13 residues. Per germline, CDR1 MNHEY and CDR2 SVGAGI. The CDR3 DNA is TGTGCCAGCATGGAGCGAATCTCCTACGAGCAGTACTTC. This codes for CASMERISYEQYF.

The V gene is TRBV2, the J gene TRBJ2-3; TRBD2 matches 15 bases. The CDR3 covers 17 residues. Germline CDR1 is SNHLY and CDR2 is FYNNEI. Trimming removed 4 bases from V and 0 bases from J; junction bases left unmatched: 2. The CDR3 protein is CASSGTSGRASTDTQYF. The CDR3 region has the DNA TGTGCCAGCAGTGGGACTAGCGGGAGGGCTAGCACAGATACGCAGTATTTT.

The chain carries TRBV19 and TRBJ2-6; TRBD2 might be the D (6 bases). Looked up from germline, CDR1 is LNHDA and CDR2 is SQIVND (reference sequence). This CDR3 contains 16 residues. V lost 6 bases and J lost 4, with 16 bases in between. The CDR3 nucleotides read TGTGCCAGTAGCCCCTTGCGGGGAAGCGGGGCCAACGTCCTGACTTTC. It codes for CASSPLRGSGANVLTF.